The entry below gives a single TCR beta chain sequence along with its context. This receptor's antigen is unknown. Base-call qualities are not available, and no considerably larger clone is one nucleotide away. Preparation of the library involved the immunoSEQ multiplex PCR assay. In its TCRdb copy, this immuneACCESS table keeps in-frame sequences only and misses some clones. Where compared with another copy, unresolved V genes explain less than half of these, and the others have no known cause. In this sample the table shows 120,000 or so clones, around 86% of which occur a single time. The biggest ten clones account for roughly 14% of the sample. For each enrolled patient, mismatch repair deficiency was established using either polymerase chain reaction or immunohistochemistry. TCR sequencing was performed for a few patients who responded to pembrolizumab therapy. Pembrolizumab PD-1 blockade was prospectively tested in advanced mismatch repair-deficient cancers, regardless of tissue of origin, in the phase II trial. Peripheral blood T cell samples were gathered serially, both before PD-1 blockade started and at multiple time points afterward. Blood sampling times were reported as weeks after the first pembrolizumab dose.

This specimen belongs to a study of PD-1 blockade in mismatch repair-deficient tumors (TCRdb year 2017). As for the study more broadly: Between late 2013 and 2016, the trial enrolled over 80 consecutive patients with over nine mismatch repair-deficient cancer types, every one of whom had been previously treated and was progressing. Deep sequencing of TCR CDR3 regions was used to track tumor-associated T cell clones in peripheral blood of patients responding to PD-1 blockade. Broad study findings and their caveats: Tumor-resident clones, often undetectable in blood before treatment, expanded rapidly after pembrolizumab and then contracted, generally before radiologic responses.

The input for sequencing was peripheral blood, taken 44 weeks after starting pembrolizumab. This TCR came from an adult with mismatch repair-deficient cancer.

The nucleotide sequence reads TGTGCCAGCAGCTACGACAGAGGTCAGCCCCAGCATTTT. The encoded protein is CASSYDRGQPQHF. The chain is encoded by TRBV11-3 joined to TRBJ1-5; the D gene is perhaps TRBD1, from 5 matching bases. The V end loses 4 bases and the J end loses 6 bases, and a stretch of 10 bases separates them. The germline V gene provides CDR1 SGHNT and CDR2 YENEEA. The cysteine opens and the phenylalanine closes a CDR3 of 13 amino acids. This entry keeps only the CDR3 DNA: 39 bases, framed from base 1. Full variable domain (CDR3 extended with the reference TRBV11-3 and TRBJ1-5 proteins): EAGVVQSPRYKIIEKKQPVAFWCNPISGHNTLYWYLQNLGQGPELLIRYENEEAVDDSQLPKDRFSAERLKGVDSTLKIQPAELGDSAVYLCASSYDRGQPQHFGDGTRLSIL.